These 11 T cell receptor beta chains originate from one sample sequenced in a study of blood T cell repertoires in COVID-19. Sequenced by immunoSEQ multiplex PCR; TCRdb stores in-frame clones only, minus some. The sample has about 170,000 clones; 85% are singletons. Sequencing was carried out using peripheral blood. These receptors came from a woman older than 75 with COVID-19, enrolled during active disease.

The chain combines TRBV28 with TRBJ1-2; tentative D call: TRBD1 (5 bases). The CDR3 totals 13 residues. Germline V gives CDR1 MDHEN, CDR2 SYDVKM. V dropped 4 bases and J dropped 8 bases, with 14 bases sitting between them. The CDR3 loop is CASSSGNLIGYTF. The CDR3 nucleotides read TGTGCCAGCAGTTCAGGGAACCTTATCGGCTACACCTTC.

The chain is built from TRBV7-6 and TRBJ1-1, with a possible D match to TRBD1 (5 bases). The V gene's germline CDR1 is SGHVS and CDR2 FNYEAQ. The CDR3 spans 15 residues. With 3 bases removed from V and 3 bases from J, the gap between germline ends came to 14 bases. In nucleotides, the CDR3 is TGTGCCAGCAGCTTCACCTCCCAGGGTTACACTGAAGCTTTCTTT. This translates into CASSFTSQGYTEAFF.

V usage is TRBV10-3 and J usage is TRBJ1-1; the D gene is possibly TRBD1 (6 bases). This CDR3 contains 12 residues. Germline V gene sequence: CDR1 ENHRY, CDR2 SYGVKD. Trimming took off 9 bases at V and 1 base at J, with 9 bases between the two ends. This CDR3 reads CAIGQPNTEAFF. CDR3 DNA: TGTGCCATTGGACAGCCGAACACTGAAGCTTTCTTT.

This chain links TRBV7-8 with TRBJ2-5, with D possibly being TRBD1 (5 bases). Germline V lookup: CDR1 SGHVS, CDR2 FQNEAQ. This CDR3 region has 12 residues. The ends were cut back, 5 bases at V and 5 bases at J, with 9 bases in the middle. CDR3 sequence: CASSAGIETQYF. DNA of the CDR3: TGTGCCAGCAGCGCAGGGATTGAGACCCAGTACTTC.

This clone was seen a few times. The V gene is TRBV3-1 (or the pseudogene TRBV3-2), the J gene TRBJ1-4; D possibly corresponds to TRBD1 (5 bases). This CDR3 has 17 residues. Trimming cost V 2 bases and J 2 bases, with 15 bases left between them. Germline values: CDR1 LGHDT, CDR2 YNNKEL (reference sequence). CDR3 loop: CASSQSGGRGTNEKLFF. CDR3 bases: TGTGCCAGCAGCCAAAGTGGAGGGAGGGGTACTAATGAAAAACTGTTTTTT.

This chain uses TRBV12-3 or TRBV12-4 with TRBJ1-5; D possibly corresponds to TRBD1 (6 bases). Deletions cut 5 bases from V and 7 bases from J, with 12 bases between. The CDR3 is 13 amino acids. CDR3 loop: CASSKQGGQPQHF. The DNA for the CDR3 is TGTGCCAGCAGTAAACAGGGAGGGCAGCCCCAGCATTTT.

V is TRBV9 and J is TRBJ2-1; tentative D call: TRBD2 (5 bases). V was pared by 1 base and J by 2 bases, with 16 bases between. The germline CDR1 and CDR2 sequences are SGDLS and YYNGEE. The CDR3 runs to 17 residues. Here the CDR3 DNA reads TGTGCCAGCAGCGTAACTCCCGGACTCTTGGCCTACAATGAGCAGTTCTTC. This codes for CASSVTPGLLAYNEQFF.

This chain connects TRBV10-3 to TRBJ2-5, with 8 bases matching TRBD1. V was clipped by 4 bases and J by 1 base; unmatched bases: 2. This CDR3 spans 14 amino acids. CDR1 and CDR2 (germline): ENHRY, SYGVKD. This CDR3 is CAISGTGSQETQYF. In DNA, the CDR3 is TGTGCCATCAGTGGGACAGGGTCCCAAGAGACCCAGTACTTC.

CDR3 residues: CASSQVGLSGNTIYF. Written as DNA, the CDR3 is TGTGCCAGCAGCCAAGTTGGCCTTTCTGGAAACACCATATATTTT. The rearrangement links TRBV14 to TRBJ1-3; D is uncertain. This CDR3 is built from 15 residues. Germline CDR1 SGHDN, CDR2 FVKESK. Trimming removed 1 base from V and 1 base from J, with 8 bases in between.

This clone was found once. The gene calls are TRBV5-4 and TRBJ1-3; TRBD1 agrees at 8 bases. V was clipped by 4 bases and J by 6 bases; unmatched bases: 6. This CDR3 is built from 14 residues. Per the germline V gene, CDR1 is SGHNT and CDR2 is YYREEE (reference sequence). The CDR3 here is CASSPNRGANTIYF. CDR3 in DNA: TGTGCCAGCAGCCCCAACAGGGGGGCAAACACCATATATTTT.

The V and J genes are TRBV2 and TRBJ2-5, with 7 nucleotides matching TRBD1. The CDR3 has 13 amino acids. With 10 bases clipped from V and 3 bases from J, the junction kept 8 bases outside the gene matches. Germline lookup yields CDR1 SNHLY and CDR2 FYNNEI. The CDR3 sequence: CAITTGSEETQYF. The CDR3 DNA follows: TGTGCCATCACGACAGGGTCGGAAGAGACCCAGTACTTC.